A single sample gave rise to the 5 T cell receptor beta chains below, sequenced in a study of control samples from healthy donors and cancer patients. Sequencing was performed with immunoSEQ multiplex PCR; in TCRdb, only in-frame clones are kept and a portion is missing. Among roughly 190,000 clones listed, about 90% were seen once. Sample: blood. These receptors were collected from a man aged 30 to 45 in good health.

This clone was detected once. This chain links TRBV4-2 with TRBJ2-7; maybe TRBD1 (6 bases). The CDR3 totals 15 residues. V lost 0 bases and J lost 2, with 11 bases in between. CDR1 LGHNA and CDR2 YNFKEQ come from the germline V gene. The CDR3 loop is CASSQDPGTPYEQYF. The CDR3, as DNA: TGTGCCAGCAGCCAAGATCCGGGGACACCCTACGAGCAGTACTTC.

The rearrangement joins TRBV19 to TRBJ1-5, with 7 positions matching TRBD1. Germline CDR1 is LNHDA and CDR2 is SQIVND (reference sequence). The V and J ends lost 5 bases and 6 bases, in that order; junction bases with no gene match: 4. This CDR3 is 13 amino acids long. CDR3 sequence (DNA): TGTGCCAGTAGTCAGGACAGGAGTCAGCCCCAGCATTTT. Translation gives CASSQDRSQPQHF.

J is TRBJ1-2 and V is TRBV6-6, with D unclear. Germline V gene sequence: CDR1 MNHNY, CDR2 SVGAGI (reference sequence). The CDR3 runs 13 residues. Trimming shortened V by 2 bases and J by 4 bases, and 8 bases separated the two germline ends. CDR3 coding DNA: TGTGCCAGCAGTTACGAGTCAATCTATGGCTACACCTTC. Translation gives CASSYESIYGYTF.

This clone appeared once. V and J are TRBV29-1 and TRBJ2-7; 10 nucleotides line up with TRBD1. The J segment lost 4 bases and the V segment lost 4 bases, leaving 4 bases of the junction unmatched. The CDR3 has 13 amino acids. Germline V gives CDR1 SQVTM, CDR2 ANQGSEA. This chain's CDR3 is CSVGDRGIYEQYF. CDR3 in DNA: TGCAGCGTTGGGGACAGGGGTATTTACGAGCAGTACTTC.

The V and J genes are TRBV18 and TRBJ2-7; D not resolved. The CDR3 has 14 amino acids. CDR1 and CDR2 from the germline V gene are KGHSH and LQKENI. Trimming removed 4 bases from V and 5 bases from J, with 15 bases in between. CDR3 nucleotide sequence: TGTGCCAGCTCACGATCTGTACAACCGGACGAGCAGTACTTC. This encodes CASSRSVQPDEQYF.